Shown below are 28 T cell receptor beta chains from a single sample sequenced in a study of blood T cell repertoires in COVID-19. Data came from immunoSEQ multiplex PCR; TCRdb stores just in-frame clones and leaves some out. The repertoire includes about 50,000 clones, almost 80% of them detected once, and about 6% sits in the top ten. Input material: PBMCs or T cells enriched from blood (not recorded which). Every receptor here comes from a woman aged 45-65 years with acute COVID-19.

This clone was recorded many times. This rearrangement joins TRBV3-1 (or the pseudogene TRBV3-2) to TRBJ1-3; D not resolved. Germline-derived CDR1 and CDR2 are LGHDT and YNNKEL (reference sequence). Trimming removed 0 bases at V and 4 bases at J, with 4 bases between. CDR3 length: 13 amino acids. The CDR3 coding sequence is TGTGCCAGCAGCCAAGACAGGGGAAACACCATATATTTT. This encodes CASSQDRGNTIYF.

The CDR3 DNA reads as TGCGCCAGCAGCTTCGAACAGGGAATGACTGAAGCTTTCTTT. It yields the protein CASSFEQGMTEAFF. This chain uses TRBV5-1 with TRBJ1-1; TRBD1 might be the D (6 bases). Germline loops: CDR1 SGHRS, CDR2 YFSETQ. The CDR3 covers 14 residues. V was trimmed by 2 bases and J by 5 bases, leaving 13 bases between them.

The gene calls are TRBV2 and TRBJ1-1; D remains unclear. V dropped 6 bases and J dropped 3 bases, with 8 bases sitting between them. Germline V gene lookup returns CDR1 SNHLY and CDR2 FYNNEI. The CDR3 has 12 amino acids. The CDR3 region is CASSLSHTEAFF. CDR3 bases: TGTGCCAGCAGCTTGAGTCACACTGAAGCTTTCTTT.

J is TRBJ1-1 and V is TRBV11-1, with D possibly being TRBD1 (5 bases). The CDR3 extends over 12 amino acids. The V end lost 1 base, the J end lost 11 bases, and 11 bases lay between the germline ends. The V gene's germline CDR1 is SGHAT and CDR2 FQDESV (reference sequence). CDR3 DNA: TGTGCCAGCAGCTTAGTTCAGGGAATGGCTTTCTTT. Protein: CASSLVQGMAFF.

The chain is built from TRBV27 and TRBJ1-3; D call uncertain. Germline CDR1 is MNHEY and CDR2 is SMNVEV (reference sequence). Trimming removed 6 bases from V and 4 bases from J, with 10 bases in between. The CDR3 contains 13 residues. This CDR3 is CASRLTGGNTIYF. CDR3 sequence (DNA): TGTGCCAGCAGACTGACCGGGGGAAACACCATATATTTT.

The CDR3 protein is CASSPTRSGYYEQYF. CDR3 DNA sequence: TGTGCCAGCAGTCCTACGCGTAGCGGATACTACGAGCAGTACTTC. The chain has TRBV2 and TRBJ2-7, with D perhaps TRBD2 (6 bases). Germline CDR1 is SNHLY and CDR2 is FYNNEI. Trimming took 5 bases from V and 3 from J, leaving 17 bases between them. The CDR3 contains 15 residues.

The chain carries TRBV5-1 and TRBJ2-5, with D maybe TRBD2 (5 bases). Trimming pared 0 bases from V and 1 base from J, leaving 10 bases between. The CDR3 length is 15 residues. From germline, CDR1 is SGHRS and CDR2 YFSETQ. This CDR3 reads CASSLGAGRQETQYF. The CDR3 DNA reads as TGCGCCAGCAGCTTGGGGGCGGGCCGCCAAGAGACCCAGTACTTC.

For the CDR3, the DNA is TGTGCCAGTAGTACCCCGGGACAGAGCCATTATGGCTACACCTTC. This sequence encodes CASSTPGQSHYGYTF. The chain carries TRBV19 and TRBJ1-2; TRBD1 agrees at 7 bases. Germline values: CDR1 LNHDA, CDR2 SQIVND (reference sequence). Trimming removed 4 bases from V and 5 bases from J; junction bases left unmatched: 10. The CDR3 consists of 15 residues.

V and J are TRBV19 and TRBJ1-6, with a weak D call TRBD1 (6 bases). The ends were cut back, 4 bases at V and 6 bases at J, with 10 bases in the middle. This CDR3 spans 14 amino acids. Germline V gene data show CDR1 as LNHDA and CDR2 as SQIVND (reference sequence). The CDR3 DNA follows: TGTGCCAGTAGTACCGGACAGCTTAATTCACCCCTCCACTTT. Protein sequence: CASSTGQLNSPLHF.

The V and J genes are TRBV30 and TRBJ1-1, with D uncertain. Trimming cost V 2 bases and J 1 base, with 8 bases left between them. Germline V lookup: CDR1 GTSNPN, CDR2 SVGIG (reference sequence). This CDR3 region has 13 residues. CDR3 amino acids: CAWSLTENTEAFF. Written as DNA, the CDR3 is TGTGCCTGGAGTCTAACTGAGAACACTGAAGCTTTCTTT.

This chain connects TRBV6-1 to TRBJ2-2, with D perhaps matching TRBD1 (5 bases). The CDR3 covers 13 residues. V lost 8 bases and J lost 6, with 13 bases in between. The V gene's germline CDR1 is MNHNS and CDR2 SASEGT. The CDR3 region has the DNA TGTGCCAGCCGAATTACCAGGGCCGGGGAGCTGTTTTTT. Encoded protein: CASRITRAGELFF.

Only one count was recorded for this clone. The chain has TRBV6-5 and TRBJ1-2; no clear D. Germline V CDR1 and CDR2: MNHEY, SVGAGI. The CDR3 extends over 13 amino acids. Trimming stripped 6 bases from V and 5 bases from J, with 13 bases between. As DNA, the CDR3 is TGTGCCAGCAGACACACCGAATTGTATGGCTACACCTTC. Protein product: CASRHTELYGYTF.

CDR3 nucleotide sequence: TGTGCCAGCAGTTTGACAGGACGCAGAAAGACTGAAGCTTTCTTT. Translation gives CASSLTGRRKTEAFF. This sequence joins TRBV28 and TRBJ1-1, with D perhaps TRBD1 (6 bases). In germline, CDR1 is MDHEN, CDR2 SYDVKM. V lost 3 bases, J lost 5 bases, and 16 bases lay in between. The CDR3 loop spans 15 amino acids.

In its sample, this clone was seen once. The chain employs TRBV5-5 and TRBJ1-1; D may be TRBD1 (5 bases). The V end was cut by 0 bases, the J end by 13 bases, with 16 bases between. This CDR3 has 13 amino acids. Per germline, CDR1 SGHKS and CDR2 YYEKEE (reference sequence). CDR3 sequence (DNA): TGTGCCAGCAGCTTGGGAGGACCCTGGGGGGTTTTCTTT. Translating gives CASSLGGPWGVFF.

The rearrangement uses TRBV6-6 and TRBJ1-2; a possible D gene is TRBD1 (5 bases). Germline V lookup: CDR1 MNHNY, CDR2 SVGAGI (reference sequence). This CDR3 is built from 15 residues. Trimming shortened V by 6 bases and J by 2 bases, and 16 bases separated the two germline ends. CDR3 in DNA: TGTGCCAGCAGCAATACCCCTACAGGAAACTATGGCTACACCTTC. This encodes CASSNTPTGNYGYTF.

The chain recombines TRBV6-1 with TRBJ1-5; D unclear. Trimming left V 1 base short and J 8 bases short, with 18 bases between. CDR1 is MNHNS and CDR2 is SASEGT in the germline V gene. The CDR3 contains 16 residues. CDR3 in amino acids: CASSEEMGSGGKPQHF. The CDR3, as DNA: TGTGCCAGCAGTGAAGAGATGGGGAGTGGAGGTAAGCCCCAGCATTTT.

The V gene is TRBV7-9, the J gene TRBJ1-1; D is possibly TRBD1 (5 bases). This CDR3 is built from 13 residues. The V gene's germline CDR1 is SEHNR and CDR2 FQNEAQ (reference sequence). The V end was cut by 3 bases, the J end by 4 bases, with 9 bases between. The CDR3 region has the DNA TGTGCCAGCAGCTTGGGCAGGGCCACTGAAGCTTTCTTT. Residues: CASSLGRATEAFF.

This chain connects TRBV27 to TRBJ1-1, with a tentative D call TRBD1 (5 bases). The CDR3 runs 14 residues. The ends were cut back, 2 bases at V and 3 bases at J, with 10 bases in the middle. CDR1 and CDR2 (germline): MNHEY, SMNVEV (reference sequence). The DNA for the CDR3 is TGTGCCAGCAGTTTAGGGGACTGGGACACTGAAGCTTTCTTT. Translating gives CASSLGDWDTEAFF.

The V and J genes are TRBV4-1 and TRBJ1-5; 9 bases match TRBD1. In germline, CDR1 is MGHRA, CDR2 YSYEKL. This CDR3 spans 15 amino acids. After removal of 3 bases from V and 14 bases from J, the junction contained 14 bases not matched to a gene. The CDR3 nucleotides read TGCGCCAGCAGCCACCACAATCAAAAGGGGACAGGGAAGCATTTT. Its protein is CASSHHNQKGTGKHF.

The V call is TRBV7-9, the J call TRBJ2-7; TRBD2 matches 10 bases. CDR1 and CDR2 (germline): SEHNR, FQNEAQ (reference sequence). V was pared by 3 bases and J by 3 bases, with 5 bases of the junction left unmatched. There are 15 residues in the CDR3. Here the CDR3 reads CASSLSSGGVYEQYF. In nucleotides, the CDR3 is TGTGCCAGCAGCTTGTCTAGCGGGGGTGTCTACGAGCAGTACTTC. The whole variable domain, filled in from reference TRBV7-9 and TRBJ2-7, reads DTGVSQNPRHKITKRGQNVTFRCDPISEHNRLYWYRQTLGQGPEFLTYFQNEAQLEKSRLLSDRFSAERPKGSFSTLEIQRTEQGDSAMYLCASSLSSGGVYEQYFGPGTRLTVT.

The V call is TRBV19, the J call TRBJ2-1; 8 bases are a match to TRBD2. The germline CDR1 and CDR2 sequences are LNHDA and SQIVND (reference sequence). This CDR3 contains 14 residues. With V trimmed by 9 bases and J by 7 bases, 11 bases remained unmatched. CDR3 in DNA: TGTGCCAGCCAGCTCGGGGGGGCCGGGAATGAGCAGTTCTTC. This translates into CASQLGGAGNEQFF.

A single count supports this clone. V gene TRBV5-1 combines with J gene TRBJ2-5; 7 bases align to TRBD2. The V gene end was trimmed by 2 bases and the J gene end by 2 bases; junction bases not matched to a gene: 6. The CDR3 covers 15 residues. Germline V gene sequence: CDR1 SGHRS, CDR2 YFSETQ. CDR3 DNA sequence: TGCGCCAGCAGCTTAGCTAGCGGAGAGCAAGAGACCCAGTACTTC. Its translation: CASSLASGEQETQYF.

The chain is built from TRBV6-4 and TRBJ2-7, with D possibly TRBD2 on 5 matching bases. Looked up from germline, CDR1 is MRHNA and CDR2 is SNTAGT. V lost 9 bases, J lost 9 bases, and 12 bases lay in between. The CDR3 spans 10 residues. The CDR3 loop is CASLRAPQYF. The CDR3 DNA reads as TGTGCCAGTCTGCGGGCACCGCAGTACTTC.

The rearrangement uses TRBV6-5 and TRBJ1-5; D unresolved. The V gene lost 7 bases and the J gene lost 0 bases, with 10 bases spanning the gap. The CDR3 has 14 amino acids. Germline values: CDR1 MNHEY, CDR2 SVGAGI. The CDR3 spells CASTGLYSNQPQHF. The CDR3 DNA reads as TGTGCCAGCACAGGCCTCTATAGCAATCAGCCCCAGCATTTT.

This rearrangement joins TRBV2 to TRBJ1-1, with D uncertain. V lost 7 bases, J lost 10 bases, and 19 bases lay in between. This CDR3 contains 13 residues. Per the germline V gene, CDR1 is SNHLY and CDR2 is FYNNEI. The CDR3 spells CASTPLASGGAFF. The DNA for the CDR3 is TGTGCCAGCACCCCCCTGGCCTCCGGAGGAGCTTTCTTT.

The rearrangement joins TRBV6-2 or TRBV6-3 to TRBJ2-1; D is possibly TRBD1 (5 bases). This CDR3 has 16 amino acids. Between the trimmed V and J ends, which lost 2 bases and 7 bases, there was a span of 18 bases. Germline-derived CDR1 and CDR2 are MNHEY and SVGEGT. This chain's CDR3 is CASSYQPGSPGNEQFF. The DNA for the CDR3 is TGTGCCAGCAGTTACCAGCCGGGCTCCCCAGGGAATGAGCAGTTCTTC.

The chain couples TRBV28 to TRBJ1-5; 8 nucleotides align to TRBD1. The trim removed 5 bases at V and 6 bases at J, leaving 15 bases unmatched. This CDR3 spans 17 amino acids. Germline lookup yields CDR1 MDHEN and CDR2 SYDVKM. Written as DNA, the CDR3 is TGTGCCAGCAGTCCACCCCGGGCAGGGGGCGCCGCTCAGCCCCAGCATTTT. This codes for CASSPPRAGGAAQPQHF.

A few counts support this clone. This specimen includes other DNA sequences encoding the same CDR3. This chain links TRBV18 with TRBJ1-6; D may be TRBD1 (5 bases). V lost 3 bases and J 7 bases, leaving 13 bases between the germline ends. CDR1 and CDR2 from the germline V gene are KGHSH and LQKENI. This CDR3 contains 15 residues. The CDR3 bases are TGTGCCAGCTCACCGCTCGACAGAGGAAATTCACCCCTCCACTTT. This translates into CASSPLDRGNSPLHF.